This TCR beta chain was observed in a study of T-cell memory formation after mild COVID-19. Study-level findings and limits: While clones contracting from day 15 to 85 were balanced between CD4 and CD8, later expanders leaned CD4+.

Germline V gives CDR1 MGHRA, CDR2 YSYEKL. The V end was cut by 3 bases, the J end by 1 base, with 9 bases between. The CDR3 totals 14 residues. Amplification by 5'RACE using constant-segment primers produced TCR alpha and TCR beta cDNA libraries that carried sample barcodes and UMIs. TCRdb reanalysed the 5' RACE reads using MiXCR and keeps one entry per CDR3 protein. This sample has about 560,000 distinct CDR3 sequences; more than 15% occur once, and the top ten carry 12%. A few counts support this clonotype. Its antigen is currently unknown. Sample: PBMCs or a T cell subset sorted from them (not recorded which). This chain joins TRBV4-1 and TRBJ1-1; D remains unclear. This receptor was obtained from an adult woman who had mild COVID-19 (a few samples of this study predate the infection). Cell type and time point are not known. CDR3 sequence reads: CASSHPGRNTEAFF. For the CDR3, the DNA is TGCGCCAGCAGCCATCCCGGGAGGAACACTGAAGCTTTCTTT.